This TCR beta chain was identified in a study of post-analysis software for immune sequencing data. TCR beta cDNA libraries had unique molecular identifiers. Using its own MiXCR run on the PCR reads, TCRdb lists one record per CDR3 protein. Among fewer than 550,000 distinct CDR3 sequences listed, roughly 34% were seen once. This clonotype was seen more than once but under ten times. The antigen remains undetermined. Broader study findings: TRBV5-6, TRBV5-1 and TRBV20-1 were among a few TRBV segments more frequent in patients than controls.

From germline, CDR1 is SGHDT and CDR2 YYEEEE. The CDR3 sequence is 13 residues long. The germline V and J ends were trimmed by 0 bases and 11 bases, with 12 bases remaining between them. J is TRBJ2-1 and V is TRBV5-6, with unresolved D. This sequence was found in a girl aged 2-17 years with multiple sclerosis. Sequenced input: blood. CDR3 in DNA: TGTGCCAGCAGCTTGGGAACCGGGCTCAAGCAGTTCTTC. It specifies CASSLGTGLKQFF.